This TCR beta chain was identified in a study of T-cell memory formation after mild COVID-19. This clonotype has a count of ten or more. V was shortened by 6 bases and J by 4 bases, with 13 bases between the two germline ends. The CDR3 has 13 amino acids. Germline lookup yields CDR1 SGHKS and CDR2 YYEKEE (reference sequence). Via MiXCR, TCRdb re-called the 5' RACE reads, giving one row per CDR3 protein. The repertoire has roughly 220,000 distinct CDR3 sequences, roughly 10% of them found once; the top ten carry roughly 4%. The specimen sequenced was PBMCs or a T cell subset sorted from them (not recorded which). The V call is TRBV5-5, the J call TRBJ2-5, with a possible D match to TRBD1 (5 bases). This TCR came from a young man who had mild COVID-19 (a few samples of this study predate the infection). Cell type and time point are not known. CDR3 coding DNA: TGTGCCAGCACCAAAGGGGATGCAGAGACCCAGTACTTC. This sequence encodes CASTKGDAETQYF.